This TCR beta chain was recovered during a study of early T cells in non-severe SARS-CoV-2 infection. Background on the study: With bulk RNA from unsorted whole blood as input, sequencing yielded unpaired chains.

Individual cDNA molecules were tagged with unique molecular identifiers, the study reported. From the 5' RACE reads, TCRdb called clonotypes with MiXCR, one entry per CDR3 protein. The sample contains more than 90,000 distinct CDR3 sequences, about 11% of which appear only once. Germline-derived CDR1 and CDR2 are ENHRY and SYGVKD. The V gene lost 3 bases and the J gene lost 1 base, with 9 bases spanning the gap. This CDR3 contains 14 residues. Study findings and constraints: Lookups in VDJdb leaned toward anti-spike CD8 responses and missed private and CD4 specificities.

This clonotype turned up a few times. No antigen is known for it. Sequenced input: whole blood. This TCR was recovered from an adult who was a healthcare worker with PCR-confirmed SARS-CoV-2 infection or an uninfected control (not recorded which). The rearrangement joins TRBV10-3 to TRBJ2-5; D might be TRBD1 (5 bases). The CDR3 DNA sequence: TGTGCCATCAGTGAAAGGGGCGGCCAAGAGACCCAGTACTTC. Protein sequence: CAISERGGQETQYF.